This TCR beta chain appears in the sequencing data of a study of control samples from healthy donors and cancer patients. This CDR3 region has 15 residues. Trimming removed 3 bases at V and 4 bases at J, with 16 bases between. Per germline, CDR1 SGHAT and CDR2 FQNNGV. The repertoire was sequenced with immunoSEQ multiplex PCR; TCRdb's copy has only in-frame clones and lacks some. The sample yields roughly 150,000 clones, 93% seen once. Sequenced input: blood. This rearrangement joins TRBV11-2 to TRBJ2-7, with D perhaps matching TRBD1 (6 bases). The sequence was obtained from a man aged 50 or older in good health. CDR3 DNA: TGTGCCAGCAGCTTCCAGGGGAGAATGTCGTACGAGCAGTACTTC. This codes for CASSFQGRMSYEQYF.